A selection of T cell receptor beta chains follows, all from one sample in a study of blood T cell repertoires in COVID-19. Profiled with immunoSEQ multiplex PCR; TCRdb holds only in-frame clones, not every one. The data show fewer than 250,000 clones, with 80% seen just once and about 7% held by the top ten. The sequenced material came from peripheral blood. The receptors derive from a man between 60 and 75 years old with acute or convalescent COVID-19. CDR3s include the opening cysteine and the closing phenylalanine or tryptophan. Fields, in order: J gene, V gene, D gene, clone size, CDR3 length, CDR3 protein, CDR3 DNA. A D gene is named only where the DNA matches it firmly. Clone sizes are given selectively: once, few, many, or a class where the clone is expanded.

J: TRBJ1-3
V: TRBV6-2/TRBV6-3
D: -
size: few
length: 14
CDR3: CASSLLGSGNTIYF
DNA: TGTGCCAGCAGTCTTCTAGGCTCTGGAAACACCATATATTTT

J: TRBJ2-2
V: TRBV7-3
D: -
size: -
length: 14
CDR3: CASSLNGGTGELFF
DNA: TGTGCCAGCAGCTTAAACGGGGGTACCGGGGAGCTGTTTTTT

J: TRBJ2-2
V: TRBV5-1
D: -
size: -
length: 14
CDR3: CASSPSSTEEGLFF
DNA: TGCGCCAGCAGCCCCTCCTCGACTGAGGAGGGGCTGTTTTTT

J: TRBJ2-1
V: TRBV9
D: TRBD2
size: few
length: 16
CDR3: CASSSSSGSSYNEQFF
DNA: TGTGCCAGCAGCTCAAGTAGCGGGAGCTCCTACAATGAGCAGTTCTTC

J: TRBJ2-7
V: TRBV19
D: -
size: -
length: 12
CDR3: CASSEAAYEQYF
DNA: TGTGCCAGTAGTGAGGCAGCATACGAGCAGTACTTC

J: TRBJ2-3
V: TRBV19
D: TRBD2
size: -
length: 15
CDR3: CASTRWSSGGNTQYF
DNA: TGTGCCAGTACCCGGTGGTCTAGCGGGGGGAATACGCAGTATTTT

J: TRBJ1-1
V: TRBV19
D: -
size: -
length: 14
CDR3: CASSASGRGPWAFF
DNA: TGTGCCAGTAGTGCTTCCGGGAGGGGCCCCTGGGCTTTCTTT

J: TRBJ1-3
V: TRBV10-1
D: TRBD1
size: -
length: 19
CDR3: CASRDRESTWRFSGNTIYF
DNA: TGCGCCAGCAGGGACAGGGAAAGCACTTGGCGCTTCTCTGGAAACACCATATATTTT

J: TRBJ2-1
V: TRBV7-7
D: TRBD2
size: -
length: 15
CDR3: CASSLTREGHNEQFF
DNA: TGTGCTAGCAGCTTGACCAGGGAGGGACACAATGAGCAGTTCTTC

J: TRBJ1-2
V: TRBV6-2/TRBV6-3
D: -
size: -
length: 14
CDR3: CASSYPRGDYGYTF
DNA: TGTGCCAGCAGTTACCCCCGGGGGGACTATGGCTACACCTTC

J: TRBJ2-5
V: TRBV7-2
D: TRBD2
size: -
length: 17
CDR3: CASSLGLAGGQGETQYF
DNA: TGTGCCAGCAGCTTAGGGCTAGCGGGAGGGCAAGGAGAGACCCAGTACTTC

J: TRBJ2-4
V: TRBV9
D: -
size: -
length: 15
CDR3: CASSVGSRGLNIQYF
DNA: TGTGCCAGCAGCGTAGGTTCGCGGGGCCTGAACATTCAGTACTTC

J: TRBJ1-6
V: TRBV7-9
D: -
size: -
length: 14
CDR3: CASSLEQGNSPLHF
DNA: TGTGCCAGCAGCTTAGAACAGGGCAATTCACCCCTCCACTTT

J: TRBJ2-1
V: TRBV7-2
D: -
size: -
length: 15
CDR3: CASSFTGSSYNEQFF
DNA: TGTGCCAGCAGCTTTACGGGGAGCTCCTACAATGAGCAGTTCTTC

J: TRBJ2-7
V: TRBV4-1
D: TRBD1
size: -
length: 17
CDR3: CASSQVRVGTGAHEQYF
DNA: TGCGCCAGCAGCCAAGTTCGAGTGGGGACAGGGGCCCACGAGCAGTACTTC

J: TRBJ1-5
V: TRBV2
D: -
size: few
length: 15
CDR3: CASKGGAVSNQPQHF
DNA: TGTGCCAGCAAAGGAGGGGCAGTAAGCAATCAGCCCCAGCATTTT

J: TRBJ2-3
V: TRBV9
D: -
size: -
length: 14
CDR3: CASSVEQRTDTQYF
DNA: TGTGCCAGCAGCGTAGAACAGCGGACAGATACGCAGTATTTT

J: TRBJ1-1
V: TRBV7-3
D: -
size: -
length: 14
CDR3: CASSQSQGFTEAFF
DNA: TGTGCCAGCAGCCAAAGTCAGGGGTTCACTGAAGCTTTCTTT

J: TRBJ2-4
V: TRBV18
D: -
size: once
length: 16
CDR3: CASSPEGGLAKNIQYF
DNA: TGTGCCAGCTCACCAGAGGGTGGCTTAGCCAAAAACATTCAGTACTTC

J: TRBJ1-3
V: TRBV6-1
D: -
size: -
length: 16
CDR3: CASSEAYGQPGNTIYF
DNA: TGTGCCAGCAGTGAAGCCTATGGACAGCCCGGAAACACCATATATTTT

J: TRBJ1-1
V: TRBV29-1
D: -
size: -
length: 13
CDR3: CSGTGTEEMGAFF
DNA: TGCAGCGGGACCGGGACTGAAGAGATGGGAGCTTTCTTT

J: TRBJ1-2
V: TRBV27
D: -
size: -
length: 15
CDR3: CASSLSDSGSYGYTF
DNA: TGTGCCAGCAGTTTATCGGACAGTGGTTCCTATGGCTACACCTTC

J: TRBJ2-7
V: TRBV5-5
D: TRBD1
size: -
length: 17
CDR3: CASSLVGGWGLSYEQYF
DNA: TGTGCCAGCAGCTTGGTAGGGGGCTGGGGCCTGTCCTACGAGCAGTACTTC

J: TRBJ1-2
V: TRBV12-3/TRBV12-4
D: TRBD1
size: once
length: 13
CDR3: CASSPDRGPGYTF
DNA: TGTGCCAGCAGCCCCGACAGGGGGCCTGGCTACACCTTC

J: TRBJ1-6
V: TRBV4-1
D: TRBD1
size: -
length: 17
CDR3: CASSQVWDRGLGSPLHF
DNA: TGCGCCAGCAGCCAAGTCTGGGACAGGGGGCTTGGTTCACCCCTCCACTTT

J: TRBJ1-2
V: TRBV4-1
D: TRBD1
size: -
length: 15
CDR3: CASSHRDSRVDGYTF
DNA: TGCGCCAGCAGCCATAGGGACAGCCGTGTTGATGGCTACACCTTC

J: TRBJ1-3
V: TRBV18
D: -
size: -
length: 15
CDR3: CASSPRTVPGNTIYF
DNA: TGTGCCAGCTCACCACGGACAGTACCTGGAAACACCATATATTTT

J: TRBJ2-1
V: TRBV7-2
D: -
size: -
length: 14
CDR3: CASSSPRSYNEQFF
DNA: TGTGCCAGCAGCTCCCCCCGGTCCTACAATGAGCAGTTCTTC

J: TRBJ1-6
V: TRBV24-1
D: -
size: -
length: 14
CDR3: CATSEGGWNSPLHF
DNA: TGTGCCACCAGTGAAGGCGGGTGGAATTCACCCCTCCACTTT

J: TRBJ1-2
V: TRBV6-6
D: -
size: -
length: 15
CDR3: CASSYLIQGPDGYTF
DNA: TGTGCCAGCAGTTACCTGATACAGGGTCCTGACGGCTACACCTTC

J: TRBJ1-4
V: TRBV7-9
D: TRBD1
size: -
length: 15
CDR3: CASSRQDRGREKLFF
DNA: TGTGCCAGCAGCCGACAGGACAGGGGGCGTGAAAAACTGTTTTTT

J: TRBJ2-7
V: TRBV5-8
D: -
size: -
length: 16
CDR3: CASSPPWGRSSYEQYF
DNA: TGTGCCAGCAGCCCCCCGTGGGGCCGCTCATCCTACGAGCAGTACTTC

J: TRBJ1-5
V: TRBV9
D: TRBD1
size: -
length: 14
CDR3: CASAPGTGYQPQHF
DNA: TGTGCCAGCGCCCCGGGGACAGGGTATCAGCCCCAGCATTTT

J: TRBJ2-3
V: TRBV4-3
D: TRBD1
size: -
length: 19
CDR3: CASSQELDRGDLSTDTQYF
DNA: TGCGCCAGCAGCCAAGAACTGGACAGGGGGGACCTTAGCACAGATACGCAGTATTTT

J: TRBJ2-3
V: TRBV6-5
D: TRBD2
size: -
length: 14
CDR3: CASSSTSGTDTQYF
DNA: TGTGCCAGCAGTTCGACTAGCGGTACAGATACGCAGTATTTT

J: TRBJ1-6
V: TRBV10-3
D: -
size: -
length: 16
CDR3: CAISITGSSYNSPLHF
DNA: TGTGCCATCAGTATTACCGGGAGCTCCTATAATTCACCCCTCCACTTT

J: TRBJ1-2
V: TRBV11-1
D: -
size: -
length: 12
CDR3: CASSSQYYGYTF
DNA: TGTGCCAGCAGCTCCCAATACTATGGCTACACCTTC

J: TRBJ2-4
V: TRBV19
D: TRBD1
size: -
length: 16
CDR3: CASSMSSGGAKNIQYF
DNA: TGTGCCAGTAGTATGAGCTCAGGGGGCGCCAAAAACATTCAGTACTTC

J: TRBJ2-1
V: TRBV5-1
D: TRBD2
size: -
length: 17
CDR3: CASSLGGLAGEESEQFF
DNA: TGCGCCAGCAGCTTGGGGGGACTAGCGGGAGAAGAATCTGAGCAGTTCTTC

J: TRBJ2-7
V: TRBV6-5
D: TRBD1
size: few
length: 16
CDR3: CASSYWPGQGINEQYF
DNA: TGTGCCAGCAGTTACTGGCCGGGACAGGGAATCAACGAGCAGTACTTC

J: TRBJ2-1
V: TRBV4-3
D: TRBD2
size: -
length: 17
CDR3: CASSQEGGGAGYNEQFF
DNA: TGCGCCAGCAGCCAAGAAGGCGGGGGGGCCGGATACAATGAGCAGTTCTTC

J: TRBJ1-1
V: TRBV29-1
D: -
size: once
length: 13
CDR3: CSVAGSPNTEAFF
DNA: TGCAGCGTTGCAGGCAGCCCTAACACTGAAGCTTTCTTT

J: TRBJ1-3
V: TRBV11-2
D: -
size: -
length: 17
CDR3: CASSLEGRGGHGNTIYF
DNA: TGTGCCAGCAGCTTAGAGGGGCGTGGGGGCCACGGAAACACCATATATTTT

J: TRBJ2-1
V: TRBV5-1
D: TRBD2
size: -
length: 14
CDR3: CASSFGTSGNEQFF
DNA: TGCGCCAGCAGCTTCGGGACTAGTGGCAATGAGCAGTTCTTC

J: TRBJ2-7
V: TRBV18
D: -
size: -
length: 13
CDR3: CASSPRQGDEQYF
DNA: TGTGCCAGCTCACCACGCCAGGGCGACGAGCAGTACTTC

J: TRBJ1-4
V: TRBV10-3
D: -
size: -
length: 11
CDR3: CAISDSEKLFF
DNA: TGTGCCATCAGTGATAGTGAAAAACTGTTTTTT

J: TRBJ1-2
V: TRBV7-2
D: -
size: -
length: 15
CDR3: CASSLRLGEDYGYTF
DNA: TGTGCCAGCAGCTTAAGGTTAGGGGAAGACTATGGCTACACCTTC

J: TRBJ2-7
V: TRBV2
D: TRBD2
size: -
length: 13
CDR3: CASRSGGANEQYF
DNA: TGTGCCAGCAGGAGCGGGGGGGCGAACGAGCAGTACTTC

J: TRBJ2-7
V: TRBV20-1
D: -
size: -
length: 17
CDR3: CSASQGGTRGGGYEQYF
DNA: TGCAGTGCTAGTCAGGGCGGGACTAGAGGGGGCGGCTACGAGCAGTACTTC

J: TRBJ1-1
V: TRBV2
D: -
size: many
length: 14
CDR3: CASSLSPVNTEAFF
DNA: TGTGCCAGCAGTCTCTCCCCAGTGAACACTGAAGCTTTCTTT

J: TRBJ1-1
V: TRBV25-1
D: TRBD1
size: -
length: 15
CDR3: CASRVEDRNDTEAFF
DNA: TGTGCCAGCAGAGTAGAGGACAGGAACGACACTGAAGCTTTCTTT

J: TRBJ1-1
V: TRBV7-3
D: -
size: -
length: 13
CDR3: CASSSQENTEAFF
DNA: TGTGCCAGCAGTTCTCAGGAGAACACTGAAGCTTTCTTT

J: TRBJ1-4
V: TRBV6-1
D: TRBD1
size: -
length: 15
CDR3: CASSESRTGNEKLFF
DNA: TGTGCCAGCAGTGAATCGCGGACAGGGAATGAAAAACTGTTTTTT

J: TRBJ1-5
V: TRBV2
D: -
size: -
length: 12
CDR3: CASSRRDGPQHF
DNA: TGTGCCAGCAGTCGCCGAGATGGGCCCCAGCATTTT

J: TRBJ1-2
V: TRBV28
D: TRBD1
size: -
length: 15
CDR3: CASSFVDRGLYGYTF
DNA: TGTGCCAGCAGTTTTGTGGACAGGGGGCTCTATGGCTACACCTTC

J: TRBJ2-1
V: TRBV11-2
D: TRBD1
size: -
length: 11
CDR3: CASSPQGVLFF
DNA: TGTGCCAGCAGCCCTCAGGGGGTGCTGTTCTTC

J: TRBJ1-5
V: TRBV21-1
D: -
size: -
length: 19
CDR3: CASSAYRDRGPYSNQPQHF
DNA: TGTGCCAGCAGCGCGTACCGGGACAGGGGGCCATATAGCAATCAGCCCCAGCATTTT